The 28 T cell receptor beta chains reported below all come from one sample, sequenced in a study of cytomegalovirus exposure and HLA in healthy donors. Produced via immunoSEQ multiplex PCR; TCRdb's table is partial and in-frame only. Of fewer than 250,000 clones listed, about nine tenths are singletons. The sequenced sample was PBMCs. All receptors derive from a woman younger than 35 in good health and CMV-seropositive.

This chain uses TRBV4-2 with TRBJ2-7; D might be TRBD2 (6 bases). Germline V gene data show CDR1 as LGHNA and CDR2 as YNFKEQ. CDR3 length: 14 amino acids. Trimming left V 3 bases short and J 4 bases short, with 13 bases between. The CDR3 coding sequence is TGTGCCAGCAGCCAGGGGACTGGGAAGTACGAGCAGTACTTC. This encodes CASSQGTGKYEQYF.

The chain has TRBV28 and TRBJ1-1; D might be TRBD1 (5 bases). Germline-derived CDR1 and CDR2 are MDHEN and SYDVKM. With 3 bases removed from V and 4 bases from J, the gap between germline ends came to 9 bases. The CDR3 is 13 amino acids. CDR3 protein: CASSLVGRTEAFF. CDR3 DNA: TGTGCCAGCAGTTTGGTGGGGCGCACTGAAGCTTTCTTT. Filled out from reference TRBV28 and TRBJ1-1, the complete variable domain reads DVKVTQSSRYLVKRTGEKVFLECVQDMDHENMFWYRQDPGLGLRLIYFSYDVKMKEKGDIPEGYSVSREKKERFSLILESASTNQTSMYLCASSLVGRTEAFFGQGTRLTVV.

The gene calls are TRBV5-1 and TRBJ1-1, with a weak D call TRBD1 (5 bases). Trimming left V 6 bases short and J 4 bases short, with 16 bases between. The CDR3 runs 14 residues. The V gene's germline CDR1 is SGHRS and CDR2 YFSETQ. The CDR3 sequence is CASTESAGSTEAFF. The CDR3 bases are TGCGCCAGCACCGAAAGCGCAGGGTCCACTGAAGCTTTCTTT.

In this sample, this clone turned up a few times. The rearrangement links TRBV2 to TRBJ1-2; D is uncertain. The germline gives CDR1 SNHLY, CDR2 FYNNEI. The CDR3 runs 13 residues. The V end lost 5 bases, the J end lost 4 bases, and 11 bases lay between the germline ends. In nucleotides, the CDR3 is TGTGCCAGCAGTCAGTCAGCAGGCTATGGCTACACCTTC. As protein: CASSQSAGYGYTF.

V and J are TRBV7-3 and TRBJ1-4; D may be TRBD1 (5 bases). The V end was cut by 3 bases, the J end by 7 bases, with 9 bases between. Germline loops: CDR1 SGHTA, CDR2 FQGTGA. This CDR3 has 13 residues. CDR3 bases: TGTGCCAGCAGCTTCGACACAGGTGAAAAACTGTTTTTT. Amino acids: CASSFDTGEKLFF.

This chain connects TRBV29-1 to TRBJ2-2; D perhaps matches TRBD1 (7 bases). V dropped 5 bases and J dropped 4 bases, with 14 bases sitting between them. The CDR3 spans 14 residues. The germline V gene encodes CDR1 SQVTM and CDR2 ANQGSEA. The CDR3 loop reads CSVLRGVGTGELFF. CDR3 nucleotide sequence: TGCAGCGTTCTCAGGGGGGTTGGCACCGGGGAGCTGTTTTTT.

This clone was observed once. V gene TRBV5-6 combines with J gene TRBJ1-1; D is perhaps TRBD1 (6 bases). V dropped 4 bases and J dropped 0 bases, with 10 bases sitting between them. Per germline, CDR1 SGHDT and CDR2 YYEEEE. CDR3 length: 14 residues. The CDR3 protein is CASSPDSMNTEAFF. CDR3 coding DNA: TGTGCCAGCAGCCCGGACAGCATGAACACTGAAGCTTTCTTT. Full variable domain (missing parts from reference TRBV5-6 and TRBJ1-1): DAGVTQSPTHLIKTRGQQVTLRCSPKSGHDTVSWYQQALGQGPQFIFQYYEEEERQRGNFPDRFSGHQFPNYSSELNVNALLLGDSALYLCASSPDSMNTEAFFGQGTRLTVV.

This clone was observed a handful of times. This sequence joins TRBV4-1 and TRBJ2-7; D might be TRBD1 (5 bases). The germline V and J ends were trimmed by 1 base and 0 bases, with 10 bases remaining between them. From germline, CDR1 is MGHRA and CDR2 YSYEKL. The CDR3 runs to 15 residues. The DNA of the CDR3 is TGCGCCAGCAGCCAAGTAGGAAGGGGCTCCTACGAGCAGTACTTC. This sequence encodes CASSQVGRGSYEQYF.

The J gene is TRBJ1-2, the V gene TRBV28, with TRBD1 as a possible D gene (5 bases). Germline V gene data show CDR1 as MDHEN and CDR2 as SYDVKM. This CDR3 has 14 residues. The germline V and J ends were trimmed by 2 bases and 4 bases, with 11 bases remaining between them. CDR3 sequence reads: CASSLLDSVYGYTF. Written as DNA, the CDR3 is TGTGCCAGCAGTTTACTCGACAGCGTCTATGGCTACACCTTC.

The J gene is TRBJ1-2, the V gene TRBV6-5, with D perhaps TRBD1 (6 bases). The CDR3 spans 11 residues. In germline, CDR1 is MNHEY, CDR2 SVGAGI. The V end lost 6 bases, the J end lost 14 bases, and 16 bases lay between the germline ends. The CDR3 region is CASRLGQKTTF. The CDR3 bases are TGTGCCAGCAGACTAGGACAGAAAACGACCTTC.

The rearrangement uses TRBV6-6 and TRBJ2-7; D might be TRBD1 (6 bases). The CDR3 has 15 residues. Germline assignment: CDR1 MNHNY and CDR2 SVGAGI (reference sequence). Trimming shortened V by 5 bases and J by 4 bases, and 18 bases separated the two germline ends. The CDR3 sequence: CASSIGGVKKYEQYF. CDR3 nucleotide sequence: TGTGCCAGCAGTATAGGGGGAGTAAAAAAGTACGAGCAGTACTTC.

The chain combines TRBV27 with TRBJ2-1, with 7 nucleotides matching TRBD1. The ends lost 1 base at V and 8 bases at J; junction bases unmatched: 8. The CDR3 sequence is 15 residues long. Germline assignment: CDR1 MNHEY and CDR2 SMNVEV (reference sequence). The CDR3 bases are TGTGCCAGCAGTTTATACCCCAGGGGGTGGGATGAGCAGTTCTTC. This codes for CASSLYPRGWDEQFF.

The V and J genes are TRBV18 and TRBJ1-4; 9 bases are shared with TRBD1. Germline lookup yields CDR1 KGHSH and CDR2 LQKENI. The trim removed 4 bases at V and 0 bases at J, leaving 6 bases unmatched. The CDR3 consists of 17 residues. CDR3 sequence (DNA): TGTGCCAGCTCACGCCCGACAGGGGGTGCAACTAATGAAAAACTGTTTTTT. Translating it yields CASSRPTGGATNEKLFF.

The V call is TRBV18, the J call TRBJ2-7; TRBD1 might be the D (6 bases). This CDR3 is built from 13 residues. The germline V gene has CDR1 KGHSH and CDR2 LQKENI. Trimming shortened V by 0 bases and J by 12 bases, and 15 bases separated the two germline ends. CDR3 DNA sequence: TGTGCCAGCTCACCACCGGTGCAGGGGAAGCCGTACTTC. Protein product: CASSPPVQGKPYF. Supplemented by reference TRBV18 and TRBJ2-7, the full variable domain reads NAGVMQNPRHLVRRRGQEARLRCSPMKGHSHVYWYRQLPEEGLKFMVYLQKENIIDESGMPKERFSAEFPKEGPSILRIQQVVRGDSAAYFCASSPPVQGKPYFGPGTRLTVT.

A few counts support this clone. V is TRBV29-1 and J is TRBJ1-2; D is undetermined. V dropped 4 bases and J dropped 8 bases, with 14 bases sitting between them. The CDR3 runs 12 residues. Germline-derived CDR1 and CDR2 are SQVTM and ANQGSEA. The CDR3 coding sequence is TGCAGCGTTGGAGGCAGCCTCAAGGGCTACACCTTC. This gives the protein CSVGGSLKGYTF.

This chain joins TRBV27 and TRBJ1-2; TRBD1 aligns across 9 bases. The germline gives CDR1 MNHEY, CDR2 SMNVEV (reference sequence). The V segment lost 5 bases and the J segment 4 bases; nucleotides outside the gene matches: 5. The CDR3 contains 14 residues. The CDR3 loop reads CASSLRTGAYGYTF. The CDR3 DNA is TGTGCCAGCAGTCTCCGGACAGGGGCCTATGGCTACACCTTC.

This rearrangement joins TRBV4-1 to TRBJ2-6; 9 bases fit TRBD1. Looked up from germline, CDR1 is MGHRA and CDR2 is YSYEKL. V lost 3 bases, J lost 0 bases, and 12 bases stayed unmatched. The CDR3 sequence is 20 residues long. CDR3 DNA sequence: TGCGCCAGCAGCCACTTAAAAGGACAGGGGCAAAGCTCTGGGGCCAACGTCCTGACTTTC. This encodes CASSHLKGQGQSSGANVLTF.

Written as DNA, the CDR3 is TGTGCCAGTGGGGCCGCAGTAGCCTACGAGCAGTACTTC. Its translation is CASGAAVAYEQYF. The chain recombines TRBV19 with TRBJ2-7; weak D call: TRBD1 (5 bases). This CDR3 is 13 amino acids long. Germline CDR1 is LNHDA and CDR2 is SQIVND (reference sequence). V lost 8 bases and J 2 bases, leaving 13 bases between the germline ends.

The J gene is TRBJ2-2, the V gene TRBV5-6; D remains ambiguous. This CDR3 contains 14 residues. Per the germline V gene, CDR1 is SGHDT and CDR2 is YYEEEE. Trimming pared 0 bases from V and 6 bases from J, leaving 9 bases between. Here the CDR3 reads CASSLDFEPGELFF. The CDR3 DNA sequence: TGTGCCAGCAGCTTGGACTTCGAACCCGGGGAGCTGTTTTTT. Full variable domain (missing parts from reference TRBV5-6 and TRBJ2-2): DAGVTQSPTHLIKTRGQQVTLRCSPKSGHDTVSWYQQALGQGPQFIFQYYEEEERQRGNFPDRFSGHQFPNYSSELNVNALLLGDSALYLCASSLDFEPGELFFGEGSRLTVL.

This chain joins TRBV25-1 and TRBJ1-3; D unresolved. Trimming stripped 1 base from V and 7 bases from J, with 14 bases between. There are 15 residues in the CDR3. Germline CDR1 MGHDK, CDR2 SYGVNS. For the CDR3, the DNA is TGTGCCAGCAGTGAATCGGAGGGCTACCGGAACACCATATATTTT. This codes for CASSESEGYRNTIYF.

The chain links TRBV2 to TRBJ1-2, with TRBD1 matching over 7 bases. This CDR3 is built from 13 residues. The V gene end was trimmed by 4 bases and the J gene end by 4 bases; junction bases not matched to a gene: 3. CDR1 SNHLY and CDR2 FYNNEI come from the germline V gene. DNA for the CDR3: TGTGCCAGCAGTGTCGGGACAGCCTATGGCTACACCTTC. This sequence encodes CASSVGTAYGYTF.

The gene calls are TRBV27 and TRBJ2-7; 11 bases map to TRBD1. Germline V CDR1 and CDR2: MNHEY, SMNVEV (reference sequence). The CDR3 has 17 residues. The V gene end was trimmed by 8 bases and the J gene end by 7 bases; junction bases not matched to a gene: 19. Here the CDR3 reads CASGRTGGGIVTWEQYF. The CDR3 nucleotides read TGTGCCAGCGGAAGGACAGGGGGCGGCATCGTGACTTGGGAGCAGTACTTC.

This chain joins TRBV9 and TRBJ2-1; D might be TRBD1 (6 bases). This CDR3 spans 12 amino acids. Germline V lookup: CDR1 SGDLS, CDR2 YYNGEE. The V gene lost 3 bases and the J gene lost 9 bases, with 10 bases spanning the gap. This chain's CDR3 is CASSGRGGEQFF. CDR3 nucleotides: TGTGCCAGCAGCGGCAGGGGTGGTGAGCAGTTCTTC.

This chain connects TRBV30 to TRBJ1-3, with D perhaps matching TRBD1 (5 bases). Germline V gives CDR1 GTSNPN, CDR2 SVGIG (reference sequence). The CDR3 loop spans 14 amino acids. Trimming stripped 4 bases from V and 0 bases from J, with 10 bases between. The CDR3 protein is CAWILGGSGNTIYF. CDR3 sequence (DNA): TGTGCCTGGATCCTCGGGGGCTCTGGAAACACCATATATTTT.

The CDR3 DNA reads as TGCGCCAGCAGCCAAGCGACAGGGTGGGCTGAAGCTTTCTTT. Residues: CASSQATGWAEAFF. The chain is built from TRBV4-1 and TRBJ1-1, with 7 bases identical to TRBD1. The V gene end was trimmed by 1 base and the J gene end by 6 bases; junction bases not matched to a gene: 5. The V gene's germline CDR1 is MGHRA and CDR2 YSYEKL. The CDR3 has 14 residues.

The V call is TRBV19, the J call TRBJ1-2; 8 bases align to TRBD1. Losses at the gene ends were 5 bases for V and 1 base for J; bases not matched to a gene: 9. Looked up from germline, CDR1 is LNHDA and CDR2 is SQIVND (reference sequence). This CDR3 has 16 residues. The DNA of the CDR3 is TGTGCCAGTAGTCCCCATAGGGACAGGATTAACTATGGCTACACCTTC. This gives the protein CASSPHRDRINYGYTF.

The chain joins TRBV30 to TRBJ2-3; D is unresolved. This CDR3 is built from 15 residues. CDR1 GTSNPN and CDR2 SVGIG come from the germline V gene (reference sequence). Trimming removed 2 bases from V and 1 base from J, with 13 bases in between. In DNA, the CDR3 is TGTGCCTGGAGTATCCTCGGTTCGGGCACAGATACGCAGTATTTT. This codes for CAWSILGSGTDTQYF. Supplemented by reference TRBV30 and TRBJ2-3, the full variable domain reads SQTIHQWPATLVQPVGSPLSLECTVEGTSNPNLYWYRQAAGRGLQLLFYSVGIGQISSEVPQNLSASRPQDRQFILSSKKLLLSDSGFYLCAWSILGSGTDTQYFGPGTRLTVL.

J is TRBJ2-1 and V is TRBV25-1, with 8 bases that match TRBD1. After removal of 4 bases from V and 7 bases from J, the junction contained 6 bases not matched to a gene. CDR3 size: 14 residues. Looked up from germline, CDR1 is MGHDK and CDR2 is SYGVNS. The CDR3: CASSGTGRNNEQFF. The CDR3 DNA reads as TGTGCCAGCAGTGGGACAGGGAGGAATAATGAGCAGTTCTTC.